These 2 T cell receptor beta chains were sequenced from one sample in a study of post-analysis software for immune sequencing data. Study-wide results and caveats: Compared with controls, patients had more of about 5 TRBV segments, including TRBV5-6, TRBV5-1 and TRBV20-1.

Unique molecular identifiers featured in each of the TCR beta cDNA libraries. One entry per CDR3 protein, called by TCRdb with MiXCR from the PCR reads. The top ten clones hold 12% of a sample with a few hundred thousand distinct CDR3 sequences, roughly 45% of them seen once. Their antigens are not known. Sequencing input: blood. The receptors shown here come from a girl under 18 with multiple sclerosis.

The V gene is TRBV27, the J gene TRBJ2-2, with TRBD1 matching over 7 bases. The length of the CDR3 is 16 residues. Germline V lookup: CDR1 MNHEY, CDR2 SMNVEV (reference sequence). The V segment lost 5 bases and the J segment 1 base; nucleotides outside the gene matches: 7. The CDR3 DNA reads TGTGCCAGCAGTGGCAGACAGGGTTTGAACACCGGGGAGCTGTTTTTT. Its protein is CASSGRQGLNTGELFF.

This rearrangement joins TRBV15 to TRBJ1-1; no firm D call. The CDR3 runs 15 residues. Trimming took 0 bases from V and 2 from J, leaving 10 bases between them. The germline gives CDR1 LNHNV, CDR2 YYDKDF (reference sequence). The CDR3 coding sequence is TGTGCCACCAGCAGAGATTCTGGTGAAAACACTGAAGCTTTCTTT. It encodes CATSRDSGENTEAFF.